These 31 T cell receptor beta chains were all obtained from the same sample, sequenced in a study of identical twins. TCRdb re-derived calls from the 5' RACE reads in MiXCR, one entry per CDR3 protein. The sample has 400,000 to 550,000 distinct CDR3 sequences; approximately 24% are singletons. This same sample was also part of a study on T cells expressing NK-cell markers.

Specimen: CD4+ T cells sorted from blood. The receptors here all came from a woman aged 18-35 years in good health.

This clonotype turned up a few times. CDR3: CASSSQVQGNTQYF. CDR3 nucleotide sequence: TGTGCCAGCAGTTCCCAGGTTCAGGGGAATACGCAGTATTTT. The gene calls are TRBV12-3 or TRBV12-4 and TRBJ2-3; D possibly corresponds to TRBD1 (6 bases). CDR3 length equals 14 residues. V lost 4 bases and J lost 7, with 15 bases in between.

This sequence joins TRBV12-3 or TRBV12-4 and TRBJ2-1; TRBD2 matches 7 bases. This CDR3 spans 18 amino acids. V was pared by 0 bases and J by 0 bases, with 8 bases of the junction left unmatched. The CDR3 loop is CASSLARGGGVSYNEQFF. In DNA form, the CDR3 reads TGTGCCAGCAGTTTAGCGCGGGGCGGGGGAGTCTCCTACAATGAGCAGTTCTTC.

The rearrangement links TRBV6-6 to TRBJ1-2, with D perhaps TRBD1 (6 bases). CDR1 and CDR2 (germline): MNHNY, SVGAGI (reference sequence). Trimming removed 7 bases at V and 6 bases at J, with 12 bases between. CDR3 length equals 12 residues. The CDR3 spells CASKGQPDGYTF. The CDR3 DNA reads as TGTGCCAGCAAAGGACAGCCCGATGGCTACACCTTC.

CDR3 sequence (DNA): TGTGCCAGCAGCTTAAAACTTGGATGGGAGCAGTACTTC. Amino acids: CASSLKLGWEQYF. The chain employs TRBV7-9 and TRBJ2-7; D not certain. The CDR3 contains 13 residues. Germline CDR1 SEHNR, CDR2 FQNEAQ (reference sequence). With 2 bases removed from V and 7 bases from J, the gap between germline ends came to 12 bases.

The table lists this clonotype with a few counts. In DNA form, the CDR3 reads TGCGCCACCACGACGCGGCCGAAGGACCAGCAGTTCTTC. As protein: CATTTRPKDQQFF. V gene TRBV4-3 combines with J gene TRBJ2-1; D not certain. The V end was cut by 10 bases, the J end by 11 bases, with 21 bases between. Germline CDR1 reads LGHNA; CDR2 reads YSLEER. This CDR3 is built from 13 residues.

The V gene is TRBV10-3, the J gene TRBJ2-1; tentatively, D is TRBD2 (6 bases). The V end was cut by 9 bases, the J end by 6 bases, with 15 bases between. This CDR3 spans 13 amino acids. The germline gives CDR1 ENHRY, CDR2 SYGVKD. Here the CDR3 DNA reads TGTGCCATGACACCGGGACTCGGCAATGAGCAGTTCTTC. Translation gives CAMTPGLGNEQFF.

There are a few counts of this clonotype. One end of the junction is discordant with germline, which a read error may explain. This chain links TRBV6-5 with TRBJ2-2; TRBD1 matches 8 bases. CDR3 length equals 17 residues. Germline CDR1 and CDR2: MNHEY and SVGAGI. In DNA form, the CDR3 reads TGTGCCAGCAATTACAGGTTCAGGGGGCTAGAGACCGGGGAGCTGTTTTTT. Residues: CASNYRFRGLETGELFF.

The chain recombines TRBV12-3 or TRBV12-4 with TRBJ2-2, with D possibly TRBD1 on 5 matching bases. Trimming took 2 bases from V and 6 from J, leaving 10 bases between them. This CDR3 has 14 residues. Here the CDR3 reads CASSLMGPAGELFF. The CDR3 DNA reads as TGTGCCAGCAGTTTAATGGGGCCTGCCGGGGAGCTGTTTTTT.

This chain joins TRBV5-1 and TRBJ1-1; TRBD1 matches at 7 bases. V was pared by 1 base and J by 0 bases, with 9 bases of the junction left unmatched. The germline CDR1 and CDR2 sequences are SGHRS and YFSETQ. The CDR3 spans 17 residues. The CDR3 DNA reads TGCGCCAGCAGCTTGTCGGGACAGAGCTTCATGAACACTGAAGCTTTCTTT. Amino acids: CASSLSGQSFMNTEAFF.

This clonotype has a single count. This chain uses TRBV6-2 or TRBV6-3 with TRBJ2-4; 7 bases fit TRBD1. CDR1 is MNHEY, CDR2 SVGEGT, per germline. There are 11 residues in the CDR3. Trimming at V came to 9 bases and at J to 5 bases, leaving 1 base not matched to a gene. This CDR3 is CASTGENIQYF. The CDR3 DNA reads TGTGCCAGTACAGGGGAAAACATTCAGTACTTC.

This clonotype was picked up many times. The chain uses TRBV12-3 or TRBV12-4 and TRBJ2-1, with TRBD2 as a possible D gene (6 bases). Trimming removed 3 bases at V and 2 bases at J, with 8 bases between. CDR3 length: 14 residues. CDR3 bases: TGTGCCAGCAGTTTTCGGGGGACCTACAATGAGCAGTTCTTC. This sequence encodes CASSFRGTYNEQFF.

J is TRBJ2-3 and V is TRBV5-1, with a weak D call TRBD2 (6 bases). Trimming cost V 4 bases and J 5 bases, with 11 bases left between them. CDR3 length equals 13 residues. The V gene's germline CDR1 is SGHRS and CDR2 YFSETQ. CDR3 coding DNA: TGCGCCAGCAGCACTGGGAGGTTAGATACGCAGTATTTT. It encodes CASSTGRLDTQYF.

This sequence joins TRBV11-2 and TRBJ2-1, with 10 nucleotides matching TRBD2. This CDR3 has 15 residues. CDR1 SGHAT and CDR2 FQNNGV come from the germline V gene. V was pared by 3 bases and J by 9 bases, with 8 bases of the junction left unmatched. CDR3 protein: CASSLESGGVSEQFF. The CDR3 nucleotides read TGTGCCAGCAGCTTGGAGAGCGGGGGGGTAAGTGAGCAGTTCTTC.

This rearrangement joins TRBV7-2 to TRBJ2-1; a weak D match, TRBD1 (5 bases). CDR3 length equals 14 residues. V was pared by 3 bases and J by 9 bases, with 15 bases between. The V gene's germline CDR1 is SGHTA and CDR2 FQGNSA. The CDR3 spells CASSFRMQGAEQFF. As DNA, the CDR3 is TGTGCCAGCAGCTTTAGAATGCAGGGTGCTGAGCAGTTCTTC.

This clonotype appeared many times. The chain recombines TRBV12-3 or TRBV12-4 with TRBJ1-1; D is unresolved. V lost 2 bases and J lost 0, with 13 bases in between. This CDR3 comprises 16 residues. The DNA of the CDR3 is TGTGCCAGCAGTTTACAGAGAGGAGCTATGAACACTGAAGCTTTCTTT. Encoded protein: CASSLQRGAMNTEAFF.

The chain couples TRBV19 to TRBJ2-5, with 7 positions matching TRBD1. The CDR3 totals 16 residues. V lost 0 bases, J lost 6 bases, and 10 bases stayed unmatched. The germline V gene has CDR1 LNHDA and CDR2 SQIVND (reference sequence). CDR3 coding DNA: TGTGCCAGTAGTATAGATCTTAGAAGGACAGGCAAGACCCAGTACTTC. It is translated as CASSIDLRRTGKTQYF. Full variable domain (rest looked up from reference TRBV19 and TRBJ2-5): DGGITQSPKYLFRKEGQNVTLSCEQNLNHDAMYWYRQDPGQGLRLIYYSQIVNDFQKGDIAEGYSVSREKKESFPLTVTSAQKNPTAFYLCASSIDLRRTGKTQYFGPGTRLLVL.

V and J are TRBV9 and TRBJ1-1; D is ambiguous. V lost 0 bases and J lost 3, with 9 bases in between. Germline V gives CDR1 SGDLS, CDR2 YYNGEE. This CDR3 is 14 amino acids long. CDR3 region: CASSVGFGDTEAFF. The CDR3, as DNA: TGTGCCAGCAGCGTAGGGTTTGGAGACACTGAAGCTTTCTTT.

This clonotype was seen only a few times. The V call is TRBV20-1, the J call TRBJ2-3, with 9 nucleotides matching TRBD2. CDR1 is DFQATT, CDR2 SNEGSKA, per germline (reference sequence). The length of the CDR3 is 15 residues. V shed 4 bases, J shed 5 bases, and the junction held 10 bases outside the gene matches. CDR3 loop: CSATRASGIKDTQYF. The DNA of the CDR3 is TGCAGTGCTACTCGGGCTAGCGGGATAAAAGATACGCAGTATTTT.

V is TRBV29-1 and J is TRBJ1-1; D unclear. The CDR3 is 12 amino acids. With 5 bases removed from V and 0 bases from J, the gap between germline ends came to 7 bases. Germline V gives CDR1 SQVTM, CDR2 ANQGSEA. The CDR3 nucleotides are TGCAGCGTTAACAGCATGAACACTGAAGCTTTCTTT. It yields the protein CSVNSMNTEAFF.

This clonotype was seen more than once but under ten times. The chain recombines TRBV7-9 with TRBJ2-3; D is unresolved. The CDR3 consists of 16 residues. Trimming removed 4 bases at V and 0 bases at J, with 14 bases between. CDR1 is SEHNR and CDR2 is FQNEAQ in the germline V gene (reference sequence). CDR3 sequence: CASSSYRGGSTDTQYF. CDR3 bases: TGTGCCAGCAGCTCCTATCGCGGCGGCAGCACAGATACGCAGTATTTT.

The chain is built from TRBV5-1 and TRBJ1-1; TRBD1 matches 9 bases. This CDR3 spans 15 amino acids. J lost 5 bases, V lost 5 bases, and 10 bases had no gene match. The germline V gene has CDR1 SGHRS and CDR2 YFSETQ. The CDR3 region is CASRPTTGGRTEAFF. CDR3 DNA: TGCGCCAGCAGGCCAACAACAGGGGGCAGGACTGAAGCTTTCTTT.

This sequence joins TRBV6-1 and TRBJ2-7; 9 bases map to TRBD2. Germline CDR1 is MNHNS and CDR2 is SASEGT. There are 15 residues in the CDR3. The junction had 13 bases not matched to a gene; V was cut back by 6 bases and J by 7 bases. The CDR3 bases are TGTGCCAGCAGGCCAGCGGGAGGTCTGTCGCGGGAGCAGTACTTC. Protein product: CASRPAGGLSREQYF.

A few counts support this clonotype. This chain links TRBV20-1 with TRBJ2-1, with D uncertain. The CDR3 loop spans 15 amino acids. The V end was cut by 6 bases, the J end by 7 bases, with 22 bases between. Per the germline V gene, CDR1 is DFQATT and CDR2 is SNEGSKA (reference sequence). The CDR3 DNA reads TGCAGTGCAGACCCGCTAGGGCCCCGCAGGAATGAGCAGTTCTTC. This encodes CSADPLGPRRNEQFF.

The chain uses TRBV4-3 and TRBJ2-1; unclear D gene. The CDR3 sequence is 14 residues long. Germline CDR1 and CDR2: LGHNA and YSLEER. Trimming pared 0 bases from V and 7 bases from J, leaving 10 bases between. The CDR3 nucleotides read TGCGCCAGCAGCCAAGAATATTCCGGGAATGAGCAGTTCTTC. Translated, it gives CASSQEYSGNEQFF.

The chain has TRBV10-3 and TRBJ2-7; perhaps TRBD1 as D (6 bases). The germline V gene encodes CDR1 ENHRY and CDR2 SYGVKD. CDR3 length: 13 amino acids. V was cut by 6 bases and J by 3 bases, with 12 bases left in between. CDR3 sequence (DNA): TGTGCCATCAGCGGACAGACGAGCTACGAGCAGTACTTC. It yields the protein CAISGQTSYEQYF.

This clonotype was found many times. The chain carries TRBV12-3 or TRBV12-4 and TRBJ2-7; D gene unclear. The CDR3 sequence is 12 residues long. The V and J ends lost 4 bases and 3 bases respectively, with 7 bases between them. The CDR3 region has the DNA TGTGCCAGCAGTTCATCGGTCTACGAGCAGTACTTC. Its protein product is CASSSSVYEQYF.

In its sample, this clonotype was seen a few times. This sequence joins TRBV7-2 and TRBJ1-6; D unresolved. This CDR3 is 15 amino acids long. Germline lookup yields CDR1 SGHTA and CDR2 FQGNSA. V lost 8 bases and J lost 3, with 14 bases in between. The DNA of the CDR3 is TGTGCCAGCTCCCCCAGAACTAGCTATAATTCACCCCTCCACTTT. This translates into CASSPRTSYNSPLHF.

Only a few counts were recorded for this clonotype. The rearrangement joins TRBV7-9 to TRBJ1-1; 7 nucleotides line up with TRBD1. The ends lost 7 bases at V and 0 bases at J; junction bases unmatched: 5. CDR3 length equals 14 residues. CDR1 and CDR2 from the germline V gene are SEHNR and FQNEAQ (reference sequence). The CDR3 reads CASTVTGLNTEAFF. Written as DNA, the CDR3 is TGTGCCAGCACCGTGACAGGGTTGAACACTGAAGCTTTCTTT.

The J gene is TRBJ2-2, the V gene TRBV12-5; 10 bases agree with TRBD2. The CDR3 has 17 residues. V lost 6 bases and J lost 3; bases outside the gene matches: 10. Germline V gene data show CDR1 as LGHNT and CDR2 as FRNRAP. The CDR3 nucleotides read TGTGCTAGTGGCCAAAGCGGGAGGGCCGGGGACACCGGGGAGCTGTTTTTT. Amino acids: CASGQSGRAGDTGELFF.

The chain has TRBV20-1 and TRBJ2-7; 12 nucleotides match TRBD2. The germline CDR1 and CDR2 sequences are DFQATT and SNEGSKA (reference sequence). The junction had 14 bases not matched to a gene; V was cut back by 1 base and J by 7 bases. The CDR3 is 17 amino acids. The CDR3 loop is CSARVSRPASGRVEQYF. CDR3 sequence (DNA): TGCAGTGCTAGAGTTAGCAGACCCGCTAGCGGGAGGGTGGAGCAGTACTTC.

This clonotype was found a few times. The gene calls are TRBV6-5 and TRBJ2-1, with 10 bases that match TRBD2. V was pared by 2 bases and J by 6 bases, with 4 bases of the junction left unmatched. The germline V gene has CDR1 MNHEY and CDR2 SVGAGI. The length of the CDR3 is 15 residues. The CDR3 protein is CASSYPRTSGNEQFF. CDR3 nucleotide sequence: TGTGCCAGCAGTTACCCCAGGACTAGCGGCAATGAGCAGTTCTTC.